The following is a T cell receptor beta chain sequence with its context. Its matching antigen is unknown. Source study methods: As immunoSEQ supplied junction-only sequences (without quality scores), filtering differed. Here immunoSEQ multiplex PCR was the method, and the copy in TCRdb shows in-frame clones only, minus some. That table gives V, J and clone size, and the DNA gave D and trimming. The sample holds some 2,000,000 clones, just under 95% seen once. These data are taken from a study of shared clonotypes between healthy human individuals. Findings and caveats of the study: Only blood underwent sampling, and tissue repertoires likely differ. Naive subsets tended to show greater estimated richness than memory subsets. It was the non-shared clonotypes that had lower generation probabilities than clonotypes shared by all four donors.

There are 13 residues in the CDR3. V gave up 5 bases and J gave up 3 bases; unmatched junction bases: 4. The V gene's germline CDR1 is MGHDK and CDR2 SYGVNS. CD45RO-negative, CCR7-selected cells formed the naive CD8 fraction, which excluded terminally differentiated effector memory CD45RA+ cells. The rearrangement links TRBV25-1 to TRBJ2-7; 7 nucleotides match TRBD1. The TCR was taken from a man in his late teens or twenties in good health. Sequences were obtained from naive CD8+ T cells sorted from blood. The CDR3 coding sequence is TGTGCCAGCAGTCCAGGGGACAGCTACGAGCAGTACTTC. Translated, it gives CASSPGDSYEQYF.